The rows below give T cell receptor beta chains drawn from one sample of a study of human T cells and chemical hapten exposure. One entry per CDR3 protein results from TCRdb running MiXCR on the RACE reads. The sample records 30,000 to 50,000 distinct CDR3 sequences, about 13% being singletons. The sequencing used whole blood, collected in connection with sensitization to the hapten diphenylcyclopropenone (DPC). The origin of the receptors is a middle-aged woman with alopecia areata. Some clones in this sample may be carry-over from other donors' samples. Each CDR3 is given with its conserved first and last residue. D genes are given only for firm matches.

V,D,J,CDR3
TRBV18,-,TRBJ1-2,CASSPDREGYTF
TRBV3-1,TRBD2,TRBJ2-1,CASSKKREVNNEQFF
TRBV25-1,TRBD1,TRBJ2-7,CASSPGQHYEQYF
TRBV28,TRBD1,TRBJ1-5,CASNPEGQGLNQPQHF
TRBV28,TRBD1,TRBJ1-4,CASSLGDRAREKLFF
TRBV28,TRBD1,TRBJ2-1,CPSSLHADRVIVFF
TRBV28,-,TRBJ1-1,CASTGNTEAFF
TRBV28,-,TRBJ1-4,CASRPQTVWGEKLFF
TRBV7-9,-,TRBJ1-5,CASSGRGRQPQHF
TRBV7-8,-,TRBJ2-3,CASSLQAVTDTQYF
TRBV5-3,-,TRBJ1-3,CARSYTSPVGPISGNTIYF
TRBV2,TRBD2,TRBJ2-5,CASSWASGETQYF